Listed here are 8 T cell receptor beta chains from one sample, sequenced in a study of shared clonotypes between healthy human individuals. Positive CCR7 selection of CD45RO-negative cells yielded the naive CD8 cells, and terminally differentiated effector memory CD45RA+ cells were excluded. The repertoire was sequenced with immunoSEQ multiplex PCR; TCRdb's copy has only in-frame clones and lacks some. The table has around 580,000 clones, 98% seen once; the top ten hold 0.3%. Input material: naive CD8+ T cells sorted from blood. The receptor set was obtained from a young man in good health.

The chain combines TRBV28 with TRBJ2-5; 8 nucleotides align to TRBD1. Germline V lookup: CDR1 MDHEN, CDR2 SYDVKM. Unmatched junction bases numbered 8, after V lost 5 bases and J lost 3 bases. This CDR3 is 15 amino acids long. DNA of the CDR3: TGTGCCAGCAGTAGTGGACAGGGATTGGAAGAGACCCAGTACTTC. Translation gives CASSSGQGLEETQYF.

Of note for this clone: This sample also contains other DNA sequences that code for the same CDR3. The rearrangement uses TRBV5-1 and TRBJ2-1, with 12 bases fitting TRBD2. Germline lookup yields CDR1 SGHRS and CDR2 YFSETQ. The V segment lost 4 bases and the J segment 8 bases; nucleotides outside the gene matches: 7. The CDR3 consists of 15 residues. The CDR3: CASSLGLAGSYEQFF. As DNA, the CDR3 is TGCGCCAGCAGCCTCGGACTAGCGGGATCGTATGAGCAGTTCTTC.

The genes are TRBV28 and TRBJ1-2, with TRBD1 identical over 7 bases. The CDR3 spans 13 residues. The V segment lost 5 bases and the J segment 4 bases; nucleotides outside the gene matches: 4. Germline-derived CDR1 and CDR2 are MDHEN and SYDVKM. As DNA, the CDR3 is TGTGCCAGCAGTGTGACAGGGAGCTATGGCTACACCTTC. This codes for CASSVTGSYGYTF.

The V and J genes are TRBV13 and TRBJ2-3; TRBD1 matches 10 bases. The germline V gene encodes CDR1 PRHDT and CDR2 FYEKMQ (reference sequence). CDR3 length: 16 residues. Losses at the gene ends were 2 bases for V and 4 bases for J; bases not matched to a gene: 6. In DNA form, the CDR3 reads TGTGCCAGCAGCTTACGGGACAGGGGAGCGGCAGATACGCAGTATTTT. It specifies CASSLRDRGAADTQYF.

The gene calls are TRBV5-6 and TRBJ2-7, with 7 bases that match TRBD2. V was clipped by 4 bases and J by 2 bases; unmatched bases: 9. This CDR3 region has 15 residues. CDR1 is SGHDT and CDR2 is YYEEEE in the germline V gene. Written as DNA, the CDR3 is TGTGCCAGCAGCCCCCTTGCTAGCGGAACCTACGAGCAGTACTTC. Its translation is CASSPLASGTYEQYF.

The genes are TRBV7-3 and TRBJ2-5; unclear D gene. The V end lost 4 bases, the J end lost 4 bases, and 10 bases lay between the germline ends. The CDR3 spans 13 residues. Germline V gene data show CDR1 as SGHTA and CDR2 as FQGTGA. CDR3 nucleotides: TGTGCCAGCAGCTCCTGGGGTGGAGAGACCCAGTACTTC. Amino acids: CASSSWGGETQYF.

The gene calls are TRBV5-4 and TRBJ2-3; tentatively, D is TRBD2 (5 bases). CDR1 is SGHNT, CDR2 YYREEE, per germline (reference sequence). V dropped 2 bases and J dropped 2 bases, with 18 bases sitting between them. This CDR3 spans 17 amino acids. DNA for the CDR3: TGTGCCAGCAGCTTCCTCGGCGGAGCGGCCTACACAGATACGCAGTATTTT. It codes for CASSFLGGAAYTDTQYF.

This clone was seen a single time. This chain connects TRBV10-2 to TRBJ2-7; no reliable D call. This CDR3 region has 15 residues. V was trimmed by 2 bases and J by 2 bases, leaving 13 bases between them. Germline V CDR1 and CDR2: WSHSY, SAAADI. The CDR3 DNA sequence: TGCGCCAGCAGTGAGCTCACGAGAATGCCCTACGAGCAGTACTTC. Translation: CASSELTRMPYEQYF.